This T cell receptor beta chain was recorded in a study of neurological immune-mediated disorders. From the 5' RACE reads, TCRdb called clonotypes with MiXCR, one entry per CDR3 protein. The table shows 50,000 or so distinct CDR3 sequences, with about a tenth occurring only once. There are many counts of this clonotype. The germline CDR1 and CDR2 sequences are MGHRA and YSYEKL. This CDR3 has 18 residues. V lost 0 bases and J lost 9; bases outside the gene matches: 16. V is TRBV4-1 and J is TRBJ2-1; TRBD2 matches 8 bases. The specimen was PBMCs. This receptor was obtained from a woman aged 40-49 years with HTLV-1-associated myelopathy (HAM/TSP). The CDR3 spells CASSQDPWTSPQGSEQFF. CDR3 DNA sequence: TGCGCCAGCAGCCAAGACCCCTGGACTAGCCCCCAAGGGTCTGAGCAGTTCTTC.